These 8 T cell receptor beta chains originate from one sample sequenced in a study of shared clonotypes between healthy human individuals. The naive CD8 subset, CD45RO-negative cells positively selected for CCR7, excluded terminally differentiated effector memory CD45RA+ cells. Sequencing was performed with immunoSEQ multiplex PCR; in TCRdb, only in-frame clones are kept and a portion is missing. The sample holds approximately 2,000,000 clones, 93% seen once. The sequenced sample consisted of naive CD8+ T cells from PBMCs. These receptors were collected from a man in his late teens or twenties in good health. Some clones in this sample may be carry-over from other donors' samples.

This clone was seen only once. V is TRBV7-3 and J is TRBJ2-2; 7 nucleotides match TRBD2. Germline V CDR1 and CDR2: SGHTA, FQGTGA. V shed 5 bases and J 6 bases; nucleotides not matched to a gene: 9. The CDR3 extends over 15 amino acids. The CDR3 loop reads CASSNVGGPPGELFF. The CDR3 DNA reads TGTGCCAGCAGCAACGTGGGAGGGCCTCCCGGGGAGCTGTTTTTT.

The chain carries TRBV27 and TRBJ2-1, with TRBD2 matching over 7 bases. This CDR3 comprises 15 residues. V shed 5 bases and J 6 bases; nucleotides not matched to a gene: 10. CDR1 and CDR2 from the germline V gene are MNHEY and SMNVEV (reference sequence). DNA of the CDR3: TGTGCCAGCAGTAGGTTGGCGGGAGTTCGCAATGAGCAGTTCTTC. Translation: CASSRLAGVRNEQFF.

The rearrangement joins TRBV27 to TRBJ2-5; D is unclear. Trimming removed 2 bases at V and 2 bases at J, with 6 bases between. CDR1 is MNHEY and CDR2 is SMNVEV in the germline V gene (reference sequence). CDR3 length: 13 amino acids. This chain's CDR3 is CASSLTTQETQYF. In DNA form, the CDR3 reads TGTGCCAGCAGTTTAACCACGCAAGAGACCCAGTACTTC.

V and J are TRBV27 and TRBJ1-4, with 10 bases identical to TRBD1. This CDR3 has 13 residues. The ends lost 2 bases at V and 12 bases at J; junction bases unmatched: 3. CDR1 and CDR2 (germline): MNHEY, SMNVEV (reference sequence). The CDR3 bases are TGTGCCAGCAGTTTAGGGACAGGGGCAGAACTGTTTTTT. Residues: CASSLGTGAELFF. Using reference TRBV27 and TRBJ1-4 for the parts outside the CDR3, the full variable domain is EAQVTQNPRYLITVTGKKLTVTCSQNMNHEYMSWYRQDPGLGLRQIYYSMNVEVTDKGDVPEGYKVSRKEKRNFPLILESPSPNQTSLYFCASSLGTGAELFFGSGTQLSVL.

The rearrangement uses TRBV9 and TRBJ2-1, with 7 bases that match TRBD2. Germline V gives CDR1 SGDLS, CDR2 YYNGEE. The CDR3 is 17 amino acids. V lost 6 bases to trimming and J lost 3 bases; unmatched junction nucleotides: 15. The CDR3 sequence: CASTQKSGTLFYNEQFF. For the CDR3, the DNA is TGTGCCAGCACCCAGAAGAGCGGGACCCTCTTCTACAATGAGCAGTTCTTC. The entire variable domain, with the rest obtained from reference TRBV9 and TRBJ2-1, is as follows: DSGVTQTPKHLITATGQRVTLRCSPRSGDLSVYWYQQSLDQGLQFLIQYYNGEERAKGNILERFSAQQFPDLHSELNLSSLELGDSALYFCASTQKSGTLFYNEQFFGPGTRLTVL.

The chain couples TRBV11-2 to TRBJ2-4, with unresolved D. This CDR3 has 15 amino acids. Germline lookup yields CDR1 SGHAT and CDR2 FQNNGV. Deletions cut 3 bases from V and 2 bases from J, with 11 bases between. As DNA, the CDR3 is TGTGCCAGCAGCTTGGGCAGGCACTCCAAAAACATTCAGTACTTC. Encoded protein: CASSLGRHSKNIQYF.

The chain recombines TRBV9 with TRBJ2-2, with a weak D call TRBD2 (6 bases). The CDR3 spans 15 residues. Germline V lookup: CDR1 SGDLS, CDR2 YYNGEE. V dropped 4 bases and J dropped 5 bases, with 15 bases sitting between them. The CDR3 sequence: CASSPPLAITGELFF. CDR3 bases: TGTGCCAGCAGCCCTCCCCTAGCGATTACCGGGGAGCTGTTTTTT.

The CDR3 nucleotides read TGTGCCAGCAGCTCACAGATCCTGAACACTGAAGCTTTCTTT. Residues: CASSSQILNTEAFF. V is TRBV7-9 and J is TRBJ1-1, with D unclear. Germline CDR1 is SEHNR and CDR2 is FQNEAQ (reference sequence). The ends were cut back, 4 bases at V and 0 bases at J, with 9 bases in the middle. This CDR3 is 14 amino acids long.